The 20 T cell receptor beta chains below come from one sample, sequenced in a study of cytomegalovirus exposure and HLA in healthy donors. Primers for the PCR totalled 60 Vbeta and 13 Jbeta. The table came from immunoSEQ multiplex PCR; TCRdb's copy has only in-frame clones and leaves some out. The sample has almost 200,000 clones, approximately 79% seen once. Sequencing was done on a sample of PBMCs. All receptors derive from a woman aged 30 to 39 in good health and CMV-seropositive.

With regard to this clone: The sample holds other DNA sequences that translate to the same CDR3. The V gene is TRBV5-4, the J gene TRBJ2-6; D perhaps matches TRBD2 (6 bases). Trimming shortened V by 0 bases and J by 2 bases, and 6 bases separated the two germline ends. Germline values: CDR1 SGHNT, CDR2 YYREEE (reference sequence). CDR3 size: 15 residues. CDR3 in amino acids: CASSLGGAGANVLTF. The CDR3 DNA reads TGTGCCAGCAGCTTGGGCGGGGCTGGGGCCAACGTCCTGACTTTC. Full variable domain (remainder filled in from reference TRBV5-4 and TRBJ2-6): ETGVTQSPTHLIKTRGQQVTLRCSSQSGHNTVSWYQQALGQGPQFIFQYYREEENGRGNFPPRFSGLQFPNYSSELNVNALELDDSALYLCASSLGGAGANVLTFGAGSRLTVL.

V and J are TRBV5-1 and TRBJ2-5; 9 bases map to TRBD1. This CDR3 contains 16 residues. Losses at the gene ends were 0 bases for V and 3 bases for J; bases not matched to a gene: 6. Germline lookup yields CDR1 SGHRS and CDR2 YFSETQ. CDR3 sequence (DNA): TGCGCCAGCAGCTTGGTGGGACAGGGTGTGGAAGAGACCCAGTACTTC. Its translation is CASSLVGQGVEETQYF.

This chain links TRBV5-5 with TRBJ2-7; 8 bases map to TRBD1. Germline loops: CDR1 SGHKS, CDR2 YYEKEE (reference sequence). V lost 3 bases, J lost 7 bases, and 3 bases stayed unmatched. This CDR3 is 12 amino acids long. In nucleotides, the CDR3 is TGTGCCAGCAGCTCACAGGGGGATGAGCAGTACTTC. Translation: CASSSQGDEQYF.

This clone appeared a few times. The chain employs TRBV7-9 and TRBJ1-1; 7 bases align to TRBD1. Germline CDR1 reads SEHNR; CDR2 reads FQNEAQ (reference sequence). The CDR3 runs 13 residues. Trimming removed 5 bases from V and 4 bases from J; junction bases left unmatched: 4. The CDR3 loop is CASSRQGTTEAFF. The CDR3 DNA reads as TGTGCCAGCAGCCGACAGGGTACCACTGAAGCTTTCTTT.

The chain uses TRBV6-1 and TRBJ2-2, with D possibly matching TRBD1 (5 bases). In germline, CDR1 is MNHNS, CDR2 SASEGT. Trimming cost V 4 bases and J 4 bases, with 7 bases left between them. This CDR3 has 13 amino acids. As DNA, the CDR3 is TGTGCCAGCAGTGCCACAGGCACCGGGGAGCTGTTTTTT. It is translated as CASSATGTGELFF.

The chain recombines TRBV19 with TRBJ1-2; weak D call: TRBD1 (6 bases). Germline CDR1 LNHDA, CDR2 SQIVND (reference sequence). V lost 5 bases to trimming and J lost 4 bases, with 17 bases between them. This CDR3 spans 15 amino acids. CDR3 nucleotide sequence: TGTGCCAGTAGTGGCCGGACAGATATTATCTATGGCTACACCTTC. This translates into CASSGRTDIIYGYTF.

This sequence joins TRBV11-3 and TRBJ2-5, with TRBD1 matching over 8 bases. The DNA matches TRBJ2-7 better at its end, which makes the J call doubtful. Germline V lookup: CDR1 SGHNT, CDR2 YENEEA. CDR3 length: 15 amino acids. In DNA form, the CDR3 reads TGTGCCAGCAGCTTACCCTCGACAGGGGTCTACGAGCAGTACTTC. It is translated as CASSLPSTGVYEQYF.

The chain links TRBV5-6 to TRBJ1-2; the D gene is possibly TRBD1 (6 bases). Per germline, CDR1 SGHDT and CDR2 YYEEEE. CDR3 length equals 14 residues. Trimming shortened V by 4 bases and J by 2 bases, and 12 bases separated the two germline ends. The CDR3 DNA reads as TGTGCCAGCAGCAAAGGGACACCGAACTATGGCTACACCTTC. This codes for CASSKGTPNYGYTF.

V and J are TRBV18 and TRBJ2-7, with TRBD1 matching over 7 bases. Germline loops: CDR1 KGHSH, CDR2 LQKENI. CDR3 length equals 12 residues. The V gene end was trimmed by 6 bases and the J gene end by 2 bases; junction bases not matched to a gene: 1. CDR3 nucleotide sequence: TGTGCCAGCTCCGGACAGGCCTACGAGCAGTACTTC. Translated: CASSGQAYEQYF.

The chain is built from TRBV5-1 and TRBJ2-5; D is uncertain. The germline V gene has CDR1 SGHRS and CDR2 YFSETQ. Between the trimmed V and J ends, which lost 0 bases and 1 base, there was a span of 7 bases. This CDR3 spans 14 amino acids. CDR3 DNA: TGCGCCAGCAGCTTGGCAGGAAGCCAAGAGACCCAGTACTTC. Translated: CASSLAGSQETQYF.

V is TRBV6-4 and J is TRBJ2-5; 12 bases map to TRBD2. The V gene's germline CDR1 is MRHNA and CDR2 SNTAGT. The CDR3 loop spans 17 amino acids. After removal of 3 bases from V and 6 bases from J, the junction contained 11 bases not matched to a gene. The CDR3 nucleotides read TGTGCCAGCAGTGAGTCAAAGGCTAGCGGGAGGGGTAAGACCCAGTACTTC. It codes for CASSESKASGRGKTQYF.

The chain carries TRBV6-1 and TRBJ1-1; D may be TRBD1 (5 bases). V was clipped by 5 bases and J by 3 bases, with 13 bases between them. Germline V gene data show CDR1 as MNHNS and CDR2 as SASEGT. This CDR3 is 14 amino acids long. CDR3 amino acids: CASSRWGRDTEAFF. CDR3 DNA: TGTGCCAGCAGTCGGTGGGGCAGGGACACTGAAGCTTTCTTT.

CDR3 in amino acids: CASSLSGLAGGKTQYF. The CDR3 DNA sequence: TGTGCCAGCAGCCTTTCCGGACTAGCGGGAGGGAAGACCCAGTACTTC. The chain recombines TRBV9 with TRBJ2-5; 15 positions agree with TRBD2. Germline CDR1 is SGDLS and CDR2 is YYNGEE. V lost 4 bases, J lost 6 bases, and 7 bases stayed unmatched. The CDR3 covers 16 residues.

This chain joins TRBV2 and TRBJ2-3; 8 bases match TRBD2. The CDR3 totals 13 residues. CDR1 is SNHLY and CDR2 is FYNNEI in the germline V gene. Trimming cost V 7 bases and J 3 bases; bases outside gene matches: 3. CDR3 sequence: CASKVAGTDTQYF. The CDR3 nucleotides are TGTGCCAGCAAGGTAGCGGGGACAGATACGCAGTATTTT. Complete variable domain (other parts from reference TRBV2 and TRBJ2-3): EPEVTQTPSHQVTQMGQEVILRCVPISNHLYFYWYRQILGQKVEFLVSFYNNEISEKSEIFDDQFSVERPDGSNFTLKIRSTKLEDSAMYFCASKVAGTDTQYFGPGTRLTVL.

The rearrangement links TRBV19 to TRBJ1-5; D is ambiguous. Trimming shortened V by 0 bases and J by 0 bases, and 6 bases separated the two germline ends. Germline CDR1 is LNHDA and CDR2 is SQIVND (reference sequence). This CDR3 is 15 amino acids long. CDR3 in DNA: TGTGCCAGTAGTATAGACAGTTATAGCAATCAGCCCCAGCATTTT. It codes for CASSIDSYSNQPQHF.

This chain uses TRBV9 with TRBJ1-6, with TRBD1 matching 8 bases. The length of the CDR3 is 17 residues. Losses at the gene ends were 0 bases for V and 2 bases for J; bases not matched to a gene: 4. Germline V gene sequence: CDR1 SGDLS, CDR2 YYNGEE. CDR3 nucleotide sequence: TGTGCCAGCAGCGTAGGGGACAGGCCAACCTATAATTCACCCCTCCACTTT. It yields the protein CASSVGDRPTYNSPLHF.

The chain couples TRBV11-3 to TRBJ2-3; D is unresolved. CDR1 and CDR2 (germline): SGHNT, YENEEA. V was pared by 4 bases and J by 0 bases, with 14 bases between. CDR3 length equals 16 residues. This CDR3 is CASSYPSWASTDTQYF. The DNA for the CDR3 is TGTGCCAGCAGCTACCCGTCCTGGGCAAGCACAGATACGCAGTATTTT.

CDR3 sequence: CASTRDRGTETQYF. The CDR3 nucleotides read TGTGCCAGCACCCGGGACAGGGGAACGGAGACCCAGTACTTC. The V gene is TRBV9, the J gene TRBJ2-5, with 10 bases that match TRBD1. Germline V gene sequence: CDR1 SGDLS, CDR2 YYNGEE. The CDR3 loop spans 14 amino acids. After removal of 6 bases from V and 5 bases from J, the junction contained 7 bases not matched to a gene.

The chain is built from TRBV2 and TRBJ2-7; 8 nucleotides align to TRBD2. Unmatched junction bases numbered 21, after V lost 8 bases and J lost 0 bases. The CDR3 loop spans 19 amino acids. Germline loops: CDR1 SNHLY, CDR2 FYNNEI. This CDR3 is CASDGPGLGLGGGSYEQYF. For the CDR3, the DNA is TGTGCCAGCGATGGACCGGGACTAGGGTTGGGCGGAGGCTCCTACGAGCAGTACTTC.

V is TRBV6-6 and J is TRBJ2-3; 7 nucleotides line up with TRBD2. Germline V gene data show CDR1 as MNHNY and CDR2 as SVGAGI (reference sequence). The CDR3 length is 15 residues. V lost 5 bases, J lost 1 base, and 6 bases stayed unmatched. CDR3 in DNA: TGTGCCAGCAGTCGAGCCCGGGGGGGCACAGATACGCAGTATTTT. This gives the protein CASSRARGGTDTQYF.